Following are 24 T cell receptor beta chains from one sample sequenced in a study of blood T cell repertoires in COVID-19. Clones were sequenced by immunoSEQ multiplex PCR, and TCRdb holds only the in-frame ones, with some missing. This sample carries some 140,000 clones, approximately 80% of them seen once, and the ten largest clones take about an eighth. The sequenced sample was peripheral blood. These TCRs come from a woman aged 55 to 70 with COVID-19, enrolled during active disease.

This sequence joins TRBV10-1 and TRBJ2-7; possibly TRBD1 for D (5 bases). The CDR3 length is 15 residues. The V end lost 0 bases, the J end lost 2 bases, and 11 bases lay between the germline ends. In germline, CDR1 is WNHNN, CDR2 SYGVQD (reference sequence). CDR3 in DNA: TGCGCCAGCAGTGAGTCGTACAGGAAGACCTACGAGCAGTACTTC. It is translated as CASSESYRKTYEQYF.

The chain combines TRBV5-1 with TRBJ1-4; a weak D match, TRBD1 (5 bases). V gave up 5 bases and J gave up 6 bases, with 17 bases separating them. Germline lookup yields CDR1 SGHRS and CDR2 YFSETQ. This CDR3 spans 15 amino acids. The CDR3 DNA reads TGCGCCAGCAGTGGTCGACGGGGGATAGATGAAAAACTGTTTTTT. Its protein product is CASSGRRGIDEKLFF.

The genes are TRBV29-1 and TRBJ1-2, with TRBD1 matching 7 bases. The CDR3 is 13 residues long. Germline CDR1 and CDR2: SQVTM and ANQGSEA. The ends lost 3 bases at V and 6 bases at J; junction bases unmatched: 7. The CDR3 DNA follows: TGCAGCGTTGAGAAGACAGGGTGGGATGGCTACACCTTC. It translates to CSVEKTGWDGYTF.

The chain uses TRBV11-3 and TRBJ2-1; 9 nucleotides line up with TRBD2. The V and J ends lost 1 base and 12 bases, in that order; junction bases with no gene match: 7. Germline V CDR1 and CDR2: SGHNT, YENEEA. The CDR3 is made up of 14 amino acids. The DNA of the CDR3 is TGTGCCAGCAGCTTAGGACTAGCGGCGGGAAGGCAGTTCTTC. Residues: CASSLGLAAGRQFF. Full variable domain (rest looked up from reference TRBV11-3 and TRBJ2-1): EAGVVQSPRYKIIEKKQPVAFWCNPISGHNTLYWYLQNLGQGPELLIRYENEEAVDDSQLPKDRFSAERLKGVDSTLKIQPAELGDSAVYLCASSLGLAAGRQFFGPGTRLTVL.

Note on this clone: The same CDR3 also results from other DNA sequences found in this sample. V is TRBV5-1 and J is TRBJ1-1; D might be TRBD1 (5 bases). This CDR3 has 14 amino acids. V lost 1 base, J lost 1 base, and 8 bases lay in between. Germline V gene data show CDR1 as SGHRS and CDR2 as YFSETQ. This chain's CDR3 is CASSLNQGNTEAFF. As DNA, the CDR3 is TGCGCCAGCAGCTTGAACCAGGGGAACACTGAAGCTTTCTTT.

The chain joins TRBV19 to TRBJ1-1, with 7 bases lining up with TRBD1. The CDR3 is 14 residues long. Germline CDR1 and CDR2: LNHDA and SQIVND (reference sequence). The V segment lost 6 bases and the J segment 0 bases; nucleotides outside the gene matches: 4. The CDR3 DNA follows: TGTGCCAGTAGACACAGGGGTATGAACACTGAAGCTTTCTTT. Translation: CASRHRGMNTEAFF.

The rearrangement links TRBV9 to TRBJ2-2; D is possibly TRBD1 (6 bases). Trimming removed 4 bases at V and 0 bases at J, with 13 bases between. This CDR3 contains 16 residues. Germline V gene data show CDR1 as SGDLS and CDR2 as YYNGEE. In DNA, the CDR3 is TGTGCCAGCAGCCCTCAGGGGACGGCGAACACCGGGGAGCTGTTTTTT. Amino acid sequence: CASSPQGTANTGELFF. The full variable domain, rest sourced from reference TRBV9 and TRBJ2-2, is DSGVTQTPKHLITATGQRVTLRCSPRSGDLSVYWYQQSLDQGLQFLIQYYNGEERAKGNILERFSAQQFPDLHSELNLSSLELGDSALYFCASSPQGTANTGELFFGEGSRLTVL.

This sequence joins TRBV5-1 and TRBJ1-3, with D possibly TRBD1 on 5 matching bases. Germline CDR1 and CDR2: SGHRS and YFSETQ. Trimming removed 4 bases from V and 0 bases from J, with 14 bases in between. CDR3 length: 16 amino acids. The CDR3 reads CASSPSNRISGNTIYF. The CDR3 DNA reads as TGCGCCAGCAGCCCCAGCAACAGGATCTCTGGAAACACCATATATTTT.

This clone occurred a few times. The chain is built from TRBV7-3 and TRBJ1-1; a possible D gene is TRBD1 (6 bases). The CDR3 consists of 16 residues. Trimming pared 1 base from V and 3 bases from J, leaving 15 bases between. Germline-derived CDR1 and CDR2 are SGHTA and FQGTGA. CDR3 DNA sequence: TGTGCCAGCAGCTTAATGGGGCCCCAGGGGTACACTGAAGCTTTCTTT. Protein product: CASSLMGPQGYTEAFF.

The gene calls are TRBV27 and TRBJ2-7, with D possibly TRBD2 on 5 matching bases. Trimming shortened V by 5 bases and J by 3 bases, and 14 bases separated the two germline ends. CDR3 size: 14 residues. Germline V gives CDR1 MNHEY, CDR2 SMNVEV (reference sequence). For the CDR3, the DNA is TGTGCCAGCAGTATGAGGGATGGGGTCTACGAGCAGTACGTC. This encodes CASSMRDGVYEQYV.

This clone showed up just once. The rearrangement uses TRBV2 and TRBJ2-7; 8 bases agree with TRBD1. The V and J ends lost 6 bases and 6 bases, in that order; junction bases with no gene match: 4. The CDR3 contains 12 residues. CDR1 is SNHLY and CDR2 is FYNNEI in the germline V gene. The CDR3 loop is CASSLGTGEQYF. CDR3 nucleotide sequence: TGTGCCAGCAGCCTCGGGACAGGCGAGCAGTACTTC.

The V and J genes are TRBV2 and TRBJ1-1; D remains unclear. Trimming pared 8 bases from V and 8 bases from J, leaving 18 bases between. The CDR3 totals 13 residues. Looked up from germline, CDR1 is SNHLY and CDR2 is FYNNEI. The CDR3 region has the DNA TGTGCCAGCCGGACTGCTCATAGGTGGGAAGCTTTCTTT. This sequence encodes CASRTAHRWEAFF.

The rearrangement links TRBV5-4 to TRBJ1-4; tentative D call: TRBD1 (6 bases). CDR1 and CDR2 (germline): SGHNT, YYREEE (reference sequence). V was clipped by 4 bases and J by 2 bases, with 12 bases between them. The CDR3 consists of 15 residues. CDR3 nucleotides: TGTGCCAGCAGCCCGGGGGGGGCTACTAATGAAAAACTGTTTTTT. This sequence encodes CASSPGGATNEKLFF.

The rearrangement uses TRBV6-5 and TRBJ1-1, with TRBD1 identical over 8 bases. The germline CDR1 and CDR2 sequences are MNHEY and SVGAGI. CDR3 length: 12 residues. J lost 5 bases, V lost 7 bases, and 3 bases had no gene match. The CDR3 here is CASNNRGTEAFF. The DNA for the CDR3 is TGTGCCAGCAATAACAGGGGGACTGAAGCTTTCTTT.

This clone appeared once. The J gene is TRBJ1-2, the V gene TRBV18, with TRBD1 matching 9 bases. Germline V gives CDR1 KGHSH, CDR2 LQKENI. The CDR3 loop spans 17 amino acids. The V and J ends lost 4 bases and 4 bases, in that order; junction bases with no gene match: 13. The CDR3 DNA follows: TGTGCCAGCTCACGGCTATCACAGGGGGCCCCCCTCTATGGCTACACCTTC. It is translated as CASSRLSQGAPLYGYTF.

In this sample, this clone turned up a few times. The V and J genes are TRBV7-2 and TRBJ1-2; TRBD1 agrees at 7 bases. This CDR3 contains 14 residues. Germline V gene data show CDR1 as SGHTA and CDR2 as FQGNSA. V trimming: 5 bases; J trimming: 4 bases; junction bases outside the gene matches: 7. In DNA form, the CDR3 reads TGTGCCAGCAGCCAGGGACAGACCATCTATGGCTACACCTTC. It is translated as CASSQGQTIYGYTF.

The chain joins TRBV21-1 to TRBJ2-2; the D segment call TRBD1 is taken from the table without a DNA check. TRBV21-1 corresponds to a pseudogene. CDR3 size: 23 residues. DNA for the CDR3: TGTGCCAGCAGCGTCCCATCTTCACGGGCCGGACAGGGGGTGAGGACCACCGGCGGGGAGCTGTTTTTT. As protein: CASSVPSSRAGQGVRTTGGELFF.

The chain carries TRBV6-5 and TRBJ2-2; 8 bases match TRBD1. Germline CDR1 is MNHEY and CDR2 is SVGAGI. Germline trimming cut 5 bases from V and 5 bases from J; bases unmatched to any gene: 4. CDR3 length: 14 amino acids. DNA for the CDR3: TGTGCCAGCAGTCGACAGGGGAAAACCGGGGAGCTGTTTTTT. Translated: CASSRQGKTGELFF.

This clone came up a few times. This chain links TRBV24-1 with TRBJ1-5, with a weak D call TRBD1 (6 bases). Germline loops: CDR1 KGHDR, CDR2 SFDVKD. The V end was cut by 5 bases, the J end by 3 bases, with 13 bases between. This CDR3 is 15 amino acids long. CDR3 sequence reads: CATSARGGYNQPQHF. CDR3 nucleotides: TGTGCCACCAGTGCTAGGGGGGGCTACAATCAGCCCCAGCATTTT.

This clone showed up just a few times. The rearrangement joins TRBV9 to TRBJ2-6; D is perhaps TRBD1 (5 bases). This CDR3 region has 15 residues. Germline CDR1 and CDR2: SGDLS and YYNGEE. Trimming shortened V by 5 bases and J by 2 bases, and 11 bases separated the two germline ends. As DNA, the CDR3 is TGTGCCAGCAGTGGGCTAGGGGCTGGGGCCAACGTCCTGACTTTC. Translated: CASSGLGAGANVLTF.

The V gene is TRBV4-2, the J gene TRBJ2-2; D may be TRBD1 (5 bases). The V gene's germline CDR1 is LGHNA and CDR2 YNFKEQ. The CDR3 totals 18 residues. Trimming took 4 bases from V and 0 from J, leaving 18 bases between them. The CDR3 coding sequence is TGTGCCAGCAGCCGCCCTCTGGAGTGGGGCGCGAACACCGGGGAGCTGTTTTTT. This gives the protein CASSRPLEWGANTGELFF.

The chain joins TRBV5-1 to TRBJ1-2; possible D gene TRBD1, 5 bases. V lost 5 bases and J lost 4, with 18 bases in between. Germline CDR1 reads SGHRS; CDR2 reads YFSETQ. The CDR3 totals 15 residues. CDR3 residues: CASSQGATARYGYTF. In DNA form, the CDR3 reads TGCGCCAGCAGTCAAGGGGCAACGGCGCGCTATGGCTACACCTTC.

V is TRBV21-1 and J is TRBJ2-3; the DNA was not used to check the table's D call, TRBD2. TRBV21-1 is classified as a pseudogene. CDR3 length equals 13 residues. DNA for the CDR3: TGTGCCAACTTTACTGAGAGCACAGATACGCAGTATTTT. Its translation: CANFTESTDTQYF.

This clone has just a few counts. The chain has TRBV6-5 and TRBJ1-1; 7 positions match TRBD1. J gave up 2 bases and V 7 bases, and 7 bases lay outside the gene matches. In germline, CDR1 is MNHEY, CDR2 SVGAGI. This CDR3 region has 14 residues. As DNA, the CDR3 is TGTGCCAGCACAACCGGACAGGCCAACACTGAAGCTTTCTTT. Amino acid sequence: CASTTGQANTEAFF.